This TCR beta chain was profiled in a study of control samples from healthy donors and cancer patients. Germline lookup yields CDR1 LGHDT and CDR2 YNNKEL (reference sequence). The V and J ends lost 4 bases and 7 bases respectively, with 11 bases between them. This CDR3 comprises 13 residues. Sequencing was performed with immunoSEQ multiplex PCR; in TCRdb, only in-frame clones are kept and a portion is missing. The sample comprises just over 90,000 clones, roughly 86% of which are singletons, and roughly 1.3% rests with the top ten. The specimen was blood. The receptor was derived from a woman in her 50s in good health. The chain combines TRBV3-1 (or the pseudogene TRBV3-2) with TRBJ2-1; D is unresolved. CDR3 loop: CASSPLLTNEQFF. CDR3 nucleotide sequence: TGTGCCAGCAGCCCCTTGCTGACGAATGAGCAGTTCTTC.